A single sample gave rise to the 26 T cell receptor beta chains below, sequenced in a study of T cells in Graves' hyperthyroidism and ophthalmopathy. From RNA transcripts, TCR beta CDR3 regions were amplified. Carried out on the TCR CDR3, a first-round RT-PCR used the HTBI primer set. TCRdb ran MiXCR on the multiplex PCR reads and lists one entry per CDR3 protein. The repertoire consists of a few hundred thousand distinct CDR3 sequences, with 15% to 19% occurring once and the leading ten covering about 7%. Sample: blood. The source of these receptors is a woman in her twenties or thirties with Graves' hyperthyroidism.

This sequence joins TRBV7-6 and TRBJ1-5, with 7 bases that match TRBD1. Germline lookup yields CDR1 SGHVS and CDR2 FNYEAQ. Trimming took 5 bases from V and 8 from J; bases not matched to a gene: 6. This CDR3 region has 13 residues. In nucleotides, the CDR3 is TGTGCCAGCAGCAAGAACGACAGGGAGCCCCAGCATTTT. The encoded protein is CASSKNDREPQHF.

This clonotype was seen many times. The rearrangement links TRBV6-2 or TRBV6-3 to TRBJ1-5; D remains ambiguous. The CDR3 sequence is 15 residues long. Germline assignment: CDR1 MNHEY and CDR2 SVGEGT. The V gene lost 0 bases and the J gene lost 5 bases, with 11 bases spanning the gap. In nucleotides, the CDR3 is TGTGCCAGCAGTTACTCGCTAGGAGGGTATCAGCCCCAGCATTTT. This gives the protein CASSYSLGGYQPQHF.

The sample holds a few counts of this clonotype. The chain recombines TRBV28 with TRBJ2-1; 10 nucleotides align to TRBD2. The CDR3 is 13 amino acids. Germline loops: CDR1 MDHEN, CDR2 SYDVKM. CDR3 coding DNA: TGTGCAGGGGGGGCTAGCGGGAGCGGTGAGCAGTTCTTC. It is translated as CAGGASGSGEQFF.

Regarding this clonotype: This may arise from a read error, as a much more abundant clone is one base away. The V gene is TRBV27, the J gene TRBJ2-7, with D possibly TRBD1 on 8 matching bases. The CDR3 runs 14 residues. Germline V gene data show CDR1 as MNHEY and CDR2 as SMNVEV (reference sequence). CDR3 sequence reads: CASSHRGGSYKQYF. In DNA form, the CDR3 reads TGTGCCAGCAGTCACAGGGGGGGCTCCTACAAGCAGTACTTC.

This clonotype was seen at least ten times. V usage is TRBV30 and J usage is TRBJ2-3; 7 nucleotides align to TRBD1. Germline CDR1 reads GTSNPN; CDR2 reads SVGIG (reference sequence). CDR3 size: 15 residues. V shed 2 bases, J shed 4 bases, and the junction held 9 bases outside the gene matches. The CDR3 is CAWSQAGGTADTQYF. CDR3 DNA: TGTGCCTGGAGTCAGGCAGGGGGTACGGCAGATACGCAGTATTTT.

The chain recombines TRBV4-1 with TRBJ2-1, with 8 bases that match TRBD2. The CDR3 length is 15 residues. The ends lost 4 bases at V and 15 bases at J; junction bases unmatched: 17. Per the germline V gene, CDR1 is MGHRA and CDR2 is YSYEKL. The CDR3 DNA is TGCGCCAGCAGCCTACGATCTACTAGCGGAAGCCAGGGGTTCTTC. This gives the protein CASSLRSTSGSQGFF.

This clonotype was seen many times. This rearrangement joins TRBV12-3 or TRBV12-4 to TRBJ1-1; D is uncertain. Trimming took 1 base from V and 7 from J, leaving 10 bases between them. CDR3 length: 13 residues. This CDR3 is CASSLVMGGEAFF. In DNA, the CDR3 is TGTGCCAGCAGTTTAGTAATGGGAGGTGAAGCTTTCTTT.

This clonotype was seen repeatedly, ten times or more. The rearrangement joins TRBV5-1 to TRBJ2-3, with 8 bases fitting TRBD2. Germline assignment: CDR1 SGHRS and CDR2 YFSETQ. The CDR3 loop spans 16 amino acids. V lost 6 bases and J lost 5; bases outside the gene matches: 14. The chain's CDR3 is CASNPSPGGAGDTQYF. The CDR3 nucleotides read TGCGCCAGCAACCCCAGCCCCGGGGGGGCGGGAGATACGCAGTATTTT. Combining the CDR3 with reference TRBV5-1 and TRBJ2-3 gives the whole variable domain KAGVTQTPRYLIKTRGQQVTLSCSPISGHRSVSWYQQTPGQGLQFLFEYFSETQRNKGNFPGRFSGRQFSNSRSEMNVSTLELGDSALYLCASNPSPGGAGDTQYFGPGTRLTVL.

This clonotype was seen many times. J is TRBJ2-1 and V is TRBV7-8, with 9 bases matching TRBD2. The CDR3 is made up of 15 amino acids. Trimming removed 3 bases from V and 10 bases from J; junction bases left unmatched: 10. The V gene's germline CDR1 is SGHVS and CDR2 FQNEAQ. CDR3 DNA: TGTGCCAGCAGCTTTCCGGCGGGGGGGGTGGGAGAGCAGTTCTTC. Translated: CASSFPAGGVGEQFF.

This chain's CDR3 is CASSIEGTDRTRYGYTF. The CDR3 DNA sequence: TGTGCCAGTAGTATAGAAGGGACGGACAGGACTCGCTATGGCTACACCTTC. The chain has TRBV19 and TRBJ1-2, with 7 bases lining up with TRBD1. The CDR3 is 17 residues long. Unmatched junction bases numbered 11, after V lost 0 bases and J lost 4 bases. The germline gives CDR1 LNHDA, CDR2 SQIVND (reference sequence).

The rearrangement uses TRBV7-2 and TRBJ1-6; no reliable D call. Trimming removed 1 base from V and 8 bases from J, with 6 bases in between. This CDR3 contains 13 residues. CDR1 is SGHTA and CDR2 is FQGNSA in the germline V gene. The CDR3 sequence is CASSLDDHSPLHF. In nucleotides, the CDR3 is TGTGCCAGCAGCTTAGATGACCATTCACCCCTCCACTTT.

This clonotype was seen repeatedly, ten times or more. The chain uses TRBV11-2 and TRBJ1-4; D is perhaps TRBD1 (6 bases). CDR3 length: 16 residues. Trimming stripped 4 bases from V and 4 bases from J, with 16 bases between. CDR1 and CDR2 (germline): SGHAT, FQNNGV. CDR3 amino acids: CASSSLPKGVNEKLFF. CDR3 nucleotide sequence: TGTGCCAGCAGCTCATTACCAAAGGGGGTTAATGAAAAACTGTTTTTT.

The chain couples TRBV5-1 to TRBJ2-7; TRBD1 matches 8 bases. The CDR3 sequence is 14 residues long. CDR1 SGHRS and CDR2 YFSETQ come from the germline V gene. The trim removed 4 bases at V and 5 bases at J, leaving 8 bases unmatched. CDR3 DNA sequence: TGCGCCAGCAGCCCGGACAGGGCACGCAACGAGCAGTACTTC. It is translated as CASSPDRARNEQYF.

This clonotype was found many times. The chain joins TRBV20-1 to TRBJ1-1, with D hard to call. This CDR3 region has 13 residues. Germline CDR1 DFQATT, CDR2 SNEGSKA (reference sequence). Trimming took 2 bases from V and 8 from J, leaving 15 bases between them. The CDR3 region is CSARTLGSLEAFF. The CDR3 nucleotides read TGCAGTGCTAGAACCTTAGGGAGTTTGGAAGCTTTCTTT.

The V call is TRBV6-5, the J call TRBJ2-1; TRBD1 aligns across 10 bases. J lost 8 bases, V lost 5 bases, and 12 bases had no gene match. Looked up from germline, CDR1 is MNHEY and CDR2 is SVGAGI. CDR3 length: 16 residues. CDR3 coding DNA: TGTGCCAGCAGTCACGGGACCGGGACAGGGGTCTATGAGCAGTTCTTC. It yields the protein CASSHGTGTGVYEQFF.

This clonotype was observed a single time. The rearrangement joins TRBV20-1 to TRBJ2-3; 10 bases map to TRBD2. Losses at the gene ends were 3 bases for V and 7 bases for J; bases not matched to a gene: 4. CDR1 and CDR2 (germline): DFQATT, SNEGSKA (reference sequence). The CDR3 loop spans 13 amino acids. This chain's CDR3 is CSARGTSANTQYF. The CDR3 region has the DNA TGCAGTGCTAGGGGGACTAGCGCAAATACGCAGTATTTT.

This clonotype was seen many times. This sequence joins TRBV3-1 and TRBJ2-7; 8 nucleotides agree with TRBD2. The V gene end was trimmed by 0 bases and the J gene end by 4 bases; junction bases not matched to a gene: 8. Looked up from germline, CDR1 is LGHDT and CDR2 is YNNKEL (reference sequence). This CDR3 has 16 residues. CDR3 region: CASSQDVAGGNYEQYF. In DNA form, the CDR3 reads TGTGCCAGCAGCCAAGACGTGGCGGGAGGTAATTACGAGCAGTACTTC.

On this clonotype: Possible read error: a much larger clone is one base away. The CDR3 spells CSSGRSYEQYF. CDR3 in DNA: TGTTCCAGCGGCCGCTCCTACGAGCAGTACTTC. V and J are TRBV3-1 and TRBJ2-7, with TRBD2 as a possible D gene (5 bases). The CDR3 length is 11 residues. The germline V gene has CDR1 LGHDT and CDR2 YNNKEL (reference sequence).

This clonotype was counted at least ten times. This chain joins TRBV3-1 and TRBJ1-6; D unresolved. The CDR3 is made up of 12 amino acids. The germline gives CDR1 LGHDT, CDR2 YNNKEL (reference sequence). V was pared by 4 bases and J by 10 bases, with 8 bases between. DNA of the CDR3: TGTGCCAGCAGCCGGACCACCTCACCCCTCCACTTT. Translated: CASSRTTSPLHF.

This clonotype was recorded many times. V usage is TRBV5-1 and J usage is TRBJ2-7, with 9 bases that match TRBD1. The CDR3 is 15 amino acids. Germline trimming cut 4 bases from V and 5 bases from J; bases unmatched to any gene: 10. The V gene's germline CDR1 is SGHRS and CDR2 YFSETQ. The DNA for the CDR3 is TGCGCCAGCAGCCTTGTGGGACAGGGACAAGACGAGCAGTACTTC. Its protein is CASSLVGQGQDEQYF.

This clonotype was counted ten times or more. This rearrangement joins TRBV14 to TRBJ1-4, with D uncertain. The CDR3 is 12 residues long. Germline lookup yields CDR1 SGHDN and CDR2 FVKESK. Trimming removed 3 bases from V and 11 bases from J, with 10 bases in between. The chain's CDR3 is CASSQMDGKLFF. As DNA, the CDR3 is TGTGCCAGCAGCCAGATGGACGGTAAACTGTTTTTT. Full variable domain (remainder filled in from reference TRBV14 and TRBJ1-4): EAGVTQFPSHSVIEKGQTVTLRCDPISGHDNLYWYRRVMGKEIKFLLHFVKESKQDESGMPNNRFLAERTGGTYSTLKVQPAELEDSGVYFCASSQMDGKLFFGSGTQLSVL.

This clonotype was detected ten times or more. V usage is TRBV7-6 and J usage is TRBJ2-7; the D is unclear. The V end lost 5 bases, the J end lost 3 bases, and 17 bases lay between the germline ends. The CDR3 has 15 amino acids. Germline CDR1 is SGHVS and CDR2 is FNYEAQ. The CDR3 region has the DNA TGTGCCAGCAGCCCACTCTTTTTGAGTAACTACGAGCAGTACTTC. Translating gives CASSPLFLSNYEQYF.

This CDR3 reads CAWGGGSSYEQYF. The CDR3 DNA sequence: TGTGCCTGGGGGGGAGGAAGCTCCTACGAGCAGTACTTC. The chain carries TRBV30 and TRBJ2-7, with D possibly being TRBD2 (6 bases). V lost 5 bases to trimming and J lost 0 bases, with 11 bases between them. This CDR3 has 13 amino acids. CDR1 GTSNPN and CDR2 SVGIG come from the germline V gene (reference sequence).

This clonotype has a count of ten or more. The chain couples TRBV11-2 to TRBJ2-5; 11 positions agree with TRBD2. Trimming at V came to 5 bases and at J to 5 bases, leaving 10 bases not matched to a gene. The CDR3 consists of 16 residues. Germline assignment: CDR1 SGHAT and CDR2 FQNNGV. CDR3 sequence reads: CASSIRTSGLGETQYF. As DNA, the CDR3 is TGTGCCAGCAGCATCCGGACTAGCGGGTTGGGTGAGACCCAGTACTTC. Supplemented by reference TRBV11-2 and TRBJ2-5, the full variable domain reads EAGVAQSPRYKIIEKRQSVAFWCNPISGHATLYWYQQILGQGPKLLIQFQNNGVVDDSQLPKDRFSAERLKGVDSTLKIQPAKLEDSAVYLCASSIRTSGLGETQYFGPGTRLLVL.

This clonotype was picked up many times. The rearrangement joins TRBV6-1 to TRBJ1-1; a possible D gene is TRBD1 (6 bases). The CDR3 spans 14 residues. Trimming left V 8 bases short and J 6 bases short, with 19 bases between. Germline loops: CDR1 MNHNS, CDR2 SASEGT. The CDR3 loop reads CASGWGAQGSEAFF. CDR3 coding DNA: TGTGCCAGCGGGTGGGGGGCGCAGGGATCTGAAGCTTTCTTT.

The gene calls are TRBV4-1 and TRBJ1-4; D is unresolved. Germline V lookup: CDR1 MGHRA, CDR2 YSYEKL. Trimming took off 11 bases at V and 4 bases at J, with 14 bases between the two ends. There are 13 residues in the CDR3. DNA of the CDR3: TGCGCCTCCAGGCGGGCCTTTAATGAAAAACTGTTTTTT. Protein: CASRRAFNEKLFF.